This TCR beta chain was captured in a study of blood T cell repertoires in COVID-19. The wider study: Samples of COVID-19 (acute and convalescent) were obtained from the United States, Italy and Spain.

Sequencing used immunoSEQ multiplex PCR; TCRdb keeps in-frame clones, though not all of them. The table includes under 95,000 clones, around 81% detected once. Input material: peripheral blood. The sequence was obtained from a woman between 70 and 85 years old with acute or convalescent COVID-19.

CDR3 coding DNA: TGTGCCAGCAGCTTAAGAGGCGCGGGGCCTGGCTATGGCTACACCTTC. As protein: CASSLRGAGPGYGYTF. The V call is TRBV7-8, the J call TRBJ1-2; D perhaps matches TRBD1 (5 bases). The germline V and J ends were trimmed by 2 bases and 4 bases, with 17 bases remaining between them. Germline V gives CDR1 SGHVS, CDR2 FQNEAQ. The CDR3 covers 16 residues. The whole variable domain, remainder taken from reference TRBV7-8 and TRBJ1-2, is GAGVSQSPRYKVAKRGQDVALRCDPISGHVSLFWYQQALGQGPEFLTYFQNEAQLDKSGLPSDRFFAERPEGSVSTLKIQRTQQEDSAVYLCASSLRGAGPGYGYTFGSGTRLTVV.